This T cell receptor beta chain is from a study of cytomegalovirus exposure and HLA in healthy donors. Study context: Within the Caucasian-associated ancestry cluster were 65% to 85% of the approximately 400 genotyped donors. Study-level findings and limits: The number of N-insertions in an Asian-associated ancestry cluster was reportedly below the roughly 700-donor mean in a later analysis.

There are 13 residues in the CDR3. CDR1 is SGHRS, CDR2 YFSETQ, per germline. Trimming pared 6 bases from V and 0 bases from J, leaving 9 bases between. PCR amplification relied on 60 Vbeta primers (plus 13 Jbeta primers). Sequencing used immunoSEQ multiplex PCR; TCRdb keeps in-frame clones, though not all of them. Of under 150,000 clones in the sample, around 78% were seen once. To note about this clone: Its matching antigen is unknown.

Material: PBMCs. J is TRBJ1-2 and V is TRBV5-1; D is unclear. The clonotype originates from a man aged 35-49 years in good health and CMV-seronegative. CDR3 in DNA: TGCGCCAGCACCGATCAGGCTAACTATGGCTACACCTTC. It codes for CASTDQANYGYTF.